The present TCR beta chain was sequenced within a study of blood T cell repertoires in COVID-19. Whole-study context: Acute-phase and convalescent COVID-19 samples originated in the United States, Italy and Spain. Nucleic acid was either cDNA or gDNA, and it came from T cells, B-cell-depleted T cells, or PBMCs.

Germline assignment: CDR1 SGDLS and CDR2 YYNGEE. Trimming pared 0 bases from V and 7 bases from J, leaving 13 bases between. This CDR3 contains 15 residues. Repertoires were generated with immunoSEQ multiplex PCR, while TCRdb's copy carries only in-frame clones and drops some. The repertoire holds about 130,000 clones, with approximately 90% as singletons. Seattle-derived patients entered the study during active infection and were followed longitudinally. This clonotype was sampled from a man aged 45 to 65 with COVID-19, enrolled during active disease. The sequencing sample was made of peripheral blood. This chain joins TRBV9 and TRBJ2-2; tentatively, D is TRBD1 (6 bases). The CDR3 bases are TGTGCCAGCAGCGTAGCGGCAGGGGTGGGCGGGGAGCTGTTTTTT. This sequence encodes CASSVAAGVGGELFF.